The 19 T cell receptor beta chains below were found in one sample sequenced in a study of blood T cell repertoires in COVID-19 (dated by TCRdb to between 2020 and 2021). The library was made by the immunoSEQ multiplex PCR assay. The source is immuneACCESS, and TCRdb retained only in-frame sequences with V and J called. Part of the clones is not carried over; for the studies checked, unresolved V genes explain less than half of this, and the remainder is unexplained. This sample comprises 130,000 to 150,000 clones, approximately 80% of them detected only once. Of the sample, 13% falls within the top ten clones. The sequenced sample was peripheral blood. Source of these receptors: a man in his 60s with active or convalescent COVID-19.

V and J are TRBV12-3 or TRBV12-4 and TRBJ2-1; D ambiguous. The CDR3 is made up of 13 amino acids. V was pared by 3 bases and J by 4 bases, with 7 bases between. CDR3 sequence reads: CASSFGLYNEQFF. The CDR3, as DNA: TGTGCCAGCAGTTTTGGTCTATACAATGAGCAGTTCTTC.

The rearrangement joins TRBV28 to TRBJ2-1, with TRBD2 matching 7 bases. The V gene's germline CDR1 is MDHEN and CDR2 SYDVKM. This CDR3 spans 16 amino acids. The V gene end was trimmed by 1 base and the J gene end by 5 bases; junction bases not matched to a gene: 8. As DNA, the CDR3 is TGTGCCAGCAGTTTATACCTAGCGGTCCTGGACAATGAGCAGTTCTTC. Amino acids: CASSLYLAVLDNEQFF.

The genes are TRBV2 and TRBJ2-5, with 7 positions matching TRBD1. Germline V gene data show CDR1 as SNHLY and CDR2 as FYNNEI. J gave up 5 bases and V 6 bases, and 9 bases lay outside the gene matches. This CDR3 is built from 14 residues. The CDR3 is CASSPLNRGETQYF. The CDR3 region has the DNA TGTGCCAGCAGCCCCTTAAACAGGGGTGAGACCCAGTACTTC.

The chain carries TRBV24-1 and TRBJ2-1, with 10 bases aligning to TRBD2. The CDR3 sequence is 16 residues long. Germline V CDR1 and CDR2: KGHDR, SFDVKD. V shed 3 bases, J shed 2 bases, and the junction held 3 bases outside the gene matches. Here the CDR3 DNA reads TGTGCCACCAGTGATCCTCTAGCGGGGGCCTACAATGAGCAGTTCTTC. As protein: CATSDPLAGAYNEQFF.

V gene TRBV3-1 (or the pseudogene TRBV3-2) combines with J gene TRBJ1-1, with D possibly being TRBD1 (5 bases). Trimming left V 2 bases short and J 4 bases short, with 14 bases between. This CDR3 is 15 amino acids long. CDR1 and CDR2 (germline): LGHDT, YNNKEL (reference sequence). The CDR3 loop is CASSQTSRVSTEAFF. The CDR3 bases are TGTGCCAGCAGCCAAACGTCCAGGGTGTCCACTGAAGCTTTCTTT.

This chain links TRBV6-6 with TRBJ1-2; unclear D gene. The germline CDR1 and CDR2 sequences are MNHNY and SVGAGI (reference sequence). V was cut by 5 bases and J by 0 bases, with 19 bases left in between. The CDR3 consists of 17 residues. CDR3 in DNA: TGTGCCAGCAGTCCGACTACCGGTGTTACTTCTAACTATGGCTACACCTTC. Translating it yields CASSPTTGVTSNYGYTF.

The V gene is TRBV5-5, the J gene TRBJ1-4; TRBD1 is a possible D gene (6 bases). Trimming cost V 3 bases and J 3 bases, with 9 bases left between them. Germline loops: CDR1 SGHKS, CDR2 YYEKEE (reference sequence). The CDR3 length is 14 residues. The CDR3 sequence: CASSSRQANEKLFF. CDR3 DNA: TGTGCCAGCAGCTCGAGACAGGCTAATGAAAAACTGTTTTTT.

The chain couples TRBV7-9 to TRBJ2-1; TRBD2 is a possible D gene (5 bases). V lost 5 bases and J lost 9, with 11 bases in between. The germline V gene encodes CDR1 SEHNR and CDR2 FQNEAQ (reference sequence). The CDR3 sequence is 12 residues long. CDR3 region: CASSRSGVEQFF. The DNA of the CDR3 is TGTGCCAGCAGCCGATCCGGGGTTGAGCAGTTCTTC.

This clone was picked up one time. The V gene is TRBV2, the J gene TRBJ1-5; D not certain. The CDR3 is 17 residues long. V dropped 0 bases and J dropped 2 bases, with 14 bases sitting between them. Germline V gene data show CDR1 as SNHLY and CDR2 as FYNNEI. CDR3 residues: CASSEALRGSGNQPQHF. CDR3 sequence (DNA): TGTGCCAGCAGTGAAGCGCTTCGAGGGAGTGGCAATCAGCCCCAGCATTTT.

The J gene is TRBJ1-1, the V gene TRBV7-3; possible D gene TRBD1, 6 bases. CDR1 and CDR2 (germline): SGHTA, FQGTGA. V dropped 1 base and J dropped 5 bases, with 11 bases sitting between them. The CDR3 is 14 amino acids. CDR3: CASSLIPGETEAFF. The CDR3 nucleotides are TGTGCCAGCAGCTTAATCCCAGGGGAAACTGAAGCTTTCTTT. Full variable domain (rest looked up from reference TRBV7-3 and TRBJ1-1): GAGVSQTPSNKVTEKGKYVELRCDPISGHTALYWYRQSLGQGPEFLIYFQGTGAADDSGLPNDRFFAVRPEGSVSTLKIQRTERGDSAVYLCASSLIPGETEAFFGQGTRLTVV.

This clone was detected once. This sequence joins TRBV6-2 or TRBV6-3 and TRBJ2-1; no definite D call. Between the trimmed V and J ends, which lost 2 bases and 6 bases, there was a span of 8 bases. Germline CDR1 and CDR2: MNHEY and SVGEGT. The CDR3 is made up of 13 amino acids. Here the CDR3 DNA reads TGTGCCAGCAGTTACAGGAGAGGCAATGAGCAGTTCTTC. Translating it yields CASSYRRGNEQFF.

The V and J genes are TRBV15 and TRBJ2-1; TRBD2 agrees at 10 bases. The CDR3 extends over 16 amino acids. The germline gives CDR1 LNHNV, CDR2 YYDKDF (reference sequence). The V gene end was trimmed by 5 bases and the J gene end by 9 bases; junction bases not matched to a gene: 13. The CDR3 nucleotides read TGTGCCACCAGCCTCAGCCCCAGCGGGAGGGCCAGTGAGCAGTTCTTC. Its protein is CATSLSPSGRASEQFF.

For the CDR3, the DNA is TGTGCCAGCAGCTTAGTTCCCCTTAACACTGAAGCTTTCTTT. Residues: CASSLVPLNTEAFF. V and J are TRBV7-2 and TRBJ1-1; D unresolved. The CDR3 has 14 residues. Trimming left V 1 base short and J 2 bases short, with 8 bases between. CDR1 is SGHTA and CDR2 is FQGNSA in the germline V gene.

The chain employs TRBV12-3 or TRBV12-4 and TRBJ1-4, with D perhaps matching TRBD1 (6 bases). The V end was cut by 6 bases, the J end by 7 bases, with 12 bases between. This CDR3 contains 13 residues. CDR3 residues: CASSLTGIEKLFF. DNA of the CDR3: TGTGCCAGCAGCCTCACAGGGATTGAAAAACTGTTTTTT.

The rearrangement links TRBV30 to TRBJ2-5; 12 bases line up with TRBD2. Germline CDR1 and CDR2: GTSNPN and SVGIG (reference sequence). The length of the CDR3 is 14 residues. The trim removed 6 bases at V and 3 bases at J, leaving 5 bases unmatched. The CDR3 is CACTSGGTEETQYF. In DNA form, the CDR3 reads TGTGCCTGTACTAGCGGGGGGACTGAAGAGACCCAGTACTTC.

This clone was recorded only once. The chain uses TRBV7-8 and TRBJ2-7; 11 bases align to TRBD2. The CDR3 is made up of 13 amino acids. Germline V gene data show CDR1 as SGHVS and CDR2 as FQNEAQ. V was clipped by 4 bases and J by 6 bases; unmatched bases: 2. CDR3 bases: TGTGCCAGCAGCTCCCTAGCGGGAGGCGAGCAGTACTTC. It translates to CASSSLAGGEQYF.

This clone has only one observation. This sequence joins TRBV5-4 and TRBJ2-1; 12 bases match TRBD1. The CDR3 covers 16 residues. From germline, CDR1 is SGHNT and CDR2 YYREEE (reference sequence). V lost 0 bases to trimming and J lost 7 bases; unmatched junction nucleotides: 5. CDR3 sequence reads: CASSLGGTGGRNEQFF. The CDR3 DNA follows: TGTGCCAGCAGCTTGGGAGGGACAGGGGGCCGGAATGAGCAGTTCTTC.

This clone was counted between two and nine times. V is TRBV11-3 and J is TRBJ2-1; a possible D gene is TRBD2 (6 bases). Trimming left V 1 base short and J 1 base short, with 14 bases between. Germline CDR1 reads SGHNT; CDR2 reads YENEEA. The CDR3 length is 17 residues. This CDR3 is CASSLGYGGGSYNEQFF. The CDR3 DNA follows: TGTGCCAGCAGCTTAGGGTACGGGGGAGGTTCCTACAATGAGCAGTTCTTC.

This chain joins TRBV28 and TRBJ2-2, with 8 bases lining up with TRBD1. Trimming removed 6 bases from V and 6 bases from J; junction bases left unmatched: 6. The CDR3 consists of 14 residues. Germline lookup yields CDR1 MDHEN and CDR2 SYDVKM. CDR3: CASSPLQGAGELFF. CDR3 coding DNA: TGTGCCAGCAGCCCGTTACAGGGGGCCGGGGAGCTGTTTTTT.